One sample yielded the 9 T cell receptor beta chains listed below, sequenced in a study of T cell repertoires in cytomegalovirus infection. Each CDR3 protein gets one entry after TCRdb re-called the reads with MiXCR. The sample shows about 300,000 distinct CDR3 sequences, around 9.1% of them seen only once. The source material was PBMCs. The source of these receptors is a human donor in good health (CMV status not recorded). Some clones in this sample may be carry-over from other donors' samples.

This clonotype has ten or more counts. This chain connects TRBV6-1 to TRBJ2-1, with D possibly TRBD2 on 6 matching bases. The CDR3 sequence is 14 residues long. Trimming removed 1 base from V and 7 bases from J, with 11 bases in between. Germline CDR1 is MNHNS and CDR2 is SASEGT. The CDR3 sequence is CASSEGGGRNEQFF. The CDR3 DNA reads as TGTGCCAGCAGTGAAGGTGGAGGGAGGAATGAGCAGTTCTTC.

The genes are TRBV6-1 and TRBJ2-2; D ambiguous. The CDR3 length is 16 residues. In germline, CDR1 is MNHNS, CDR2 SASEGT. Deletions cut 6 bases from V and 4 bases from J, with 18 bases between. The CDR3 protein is CASSAPREGSTGELFF. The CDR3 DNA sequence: TGTGCCAGCAGCGCCCCCAGAGAAGGTTCCACCGGGGAGCTGTTTTTT.

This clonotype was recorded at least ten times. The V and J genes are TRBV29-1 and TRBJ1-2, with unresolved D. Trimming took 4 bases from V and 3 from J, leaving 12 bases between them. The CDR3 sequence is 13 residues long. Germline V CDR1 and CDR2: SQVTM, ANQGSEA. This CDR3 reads CSVVTGRDYGYTF. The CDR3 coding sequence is TGCAGCGTTGTGACCGGGAGAGACTATGGCTACACCTTC.

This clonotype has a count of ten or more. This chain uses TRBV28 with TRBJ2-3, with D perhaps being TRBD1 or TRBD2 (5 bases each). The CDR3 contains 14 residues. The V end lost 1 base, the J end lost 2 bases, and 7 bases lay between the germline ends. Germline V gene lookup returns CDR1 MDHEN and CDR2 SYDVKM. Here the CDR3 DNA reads TGTGCCAGCAGTTTATTGGGGACCACAGATACGCAGTATTTT. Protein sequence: CASSLLGTTDTQYF.

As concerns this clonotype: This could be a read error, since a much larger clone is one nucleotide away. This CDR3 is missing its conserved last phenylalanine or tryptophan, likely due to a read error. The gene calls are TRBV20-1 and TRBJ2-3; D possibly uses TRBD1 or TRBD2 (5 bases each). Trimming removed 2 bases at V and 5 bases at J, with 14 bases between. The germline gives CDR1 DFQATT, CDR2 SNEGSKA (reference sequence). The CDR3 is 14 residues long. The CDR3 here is CSARSGRRQDTQYL. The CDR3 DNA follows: TGCAGTGCTAGATCGGGGCGGCGGCAAGATACGCAGTATCTT.

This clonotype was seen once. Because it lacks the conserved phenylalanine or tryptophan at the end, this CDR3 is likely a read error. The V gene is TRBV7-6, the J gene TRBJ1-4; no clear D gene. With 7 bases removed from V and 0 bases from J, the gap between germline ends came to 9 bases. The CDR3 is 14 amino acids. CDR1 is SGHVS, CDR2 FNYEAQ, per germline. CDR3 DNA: TGTGCCAGCAAGGAGGGAGCAACTAATGAAAAACTGTTTTCT. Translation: CASKEGATNEKLFS.

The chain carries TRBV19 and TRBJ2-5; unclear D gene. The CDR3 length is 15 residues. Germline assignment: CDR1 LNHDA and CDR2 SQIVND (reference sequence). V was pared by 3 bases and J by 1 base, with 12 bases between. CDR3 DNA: TGTGCCAGTAGTATTGCCGGCCTCGCCCAAGAGACCCAGTACTTC. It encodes CASSIAGLAQETQYF. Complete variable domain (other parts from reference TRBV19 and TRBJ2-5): DGGITQSPKYLFRKEGQNVTLSCEQNLNHDAMYWYRQDPGQGLRLIYYSQIVNDFQKGDIAEGYSVSREKKESFPLTVTSAQKNPTAFYLCASSIAGLAQETQYFGPGTRLLVL.

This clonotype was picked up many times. In DNA, the CDR3 is TGTGCCAGCAGCCCCGGGCCGGCTAACTATGGCTACACCTTC. It translates to CASSPGPANYGYTF. The chain uses TRBV7-3 and TRBJ1-2; D is unresolved. Per germline, CDR1 SGHTA and CDR2 FQGTGA. The CDR3 spans 14 residues. V lost 5 bases and J 0 bases, leaving 10 bases between the germline ends.

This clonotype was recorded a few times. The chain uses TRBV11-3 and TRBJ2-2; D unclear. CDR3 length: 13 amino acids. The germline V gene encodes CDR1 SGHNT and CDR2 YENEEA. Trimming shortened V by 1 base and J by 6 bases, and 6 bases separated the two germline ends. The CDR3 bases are TGTGCCAGCAGCTTAGTGAGGTCCGGGGAGCTGTTTTTT. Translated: CASSLVRSGELFF.